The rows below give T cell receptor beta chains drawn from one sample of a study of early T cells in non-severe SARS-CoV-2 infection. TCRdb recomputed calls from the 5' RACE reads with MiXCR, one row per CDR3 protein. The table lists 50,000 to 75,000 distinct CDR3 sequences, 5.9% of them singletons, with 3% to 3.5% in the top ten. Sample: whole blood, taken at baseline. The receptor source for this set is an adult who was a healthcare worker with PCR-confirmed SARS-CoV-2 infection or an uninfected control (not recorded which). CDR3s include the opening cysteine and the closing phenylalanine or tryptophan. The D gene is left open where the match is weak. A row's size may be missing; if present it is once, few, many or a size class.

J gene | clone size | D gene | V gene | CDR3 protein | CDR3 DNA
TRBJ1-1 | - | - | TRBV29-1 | CSVIRRGTEAFF | TGCAGCGTAATTCGTCGAGGCACTGAAGCTTTCTTT
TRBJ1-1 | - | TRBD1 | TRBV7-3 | CASSPRQGGKNTEAFF | TGTGCCAGCAGCCCCCGACAGGGGGGAAAGAACACTGAAGCTTTCTTT
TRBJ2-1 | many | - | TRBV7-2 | CASSSSGATYNEQFF | TGTGCCAGCAGCTCCTCTGGGGCCACATACAATGAGCAGTTCTTC
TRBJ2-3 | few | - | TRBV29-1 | CSVDGWGTDTQYF | TGCAGCGTTGATGGATGGGGCACAGATACGCAGTATTTT
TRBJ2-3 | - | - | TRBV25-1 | CACRSTDTQYF | TGTGCCTGCAGGAGCACAGATACGCAGTATTTT
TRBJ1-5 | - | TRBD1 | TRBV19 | CASRSTGGRGQPQHF | TGTGCCAGCCGTTCAACAGGGGGCAGAGGTCAGCCCCAGCATTTT
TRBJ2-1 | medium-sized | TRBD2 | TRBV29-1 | CSGTSGANEQFF | TGCAGCGGGACTAGCGGCGCCAATGAGCAGTTCTTC
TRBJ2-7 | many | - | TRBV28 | CASSPPTDYPSEQYF | TGTGCCAGCAGTCCTCCGACCGACTACCCCAGCGAGCAGTACTTC
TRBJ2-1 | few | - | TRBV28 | CASSFRAFITEQFF | TGTGCCAGCAGTTTCAGGGCTTTCATCACTGAGCAGTTCTTC
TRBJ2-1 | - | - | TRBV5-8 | CASSLTGFYNEQFF | TGTGCCAGCAGCTTGACAGGTTTCTACAATGAGCAGTTCTTC
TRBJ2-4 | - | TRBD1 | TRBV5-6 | CASSLDRGGENIQYF | TGTGCCAGCAGCTTGGACAGGGGTGGGGAAAACATTCAGTACTTC
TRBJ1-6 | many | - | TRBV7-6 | CASSLGTSPLHF | TGTGCCAGCAGCTTAGGGACCTCACCCCTCCACTTT
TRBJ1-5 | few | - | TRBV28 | CASSKGLTNQPQHF | TGTGCCAGCAGTAAAGGACTGACCAATCAGCCCCAGCATTTT
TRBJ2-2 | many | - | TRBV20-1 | CSARNSGTGELFF | TGCAGTGCTAGAAACTCGGGAACCGGGGAGCTGTTTTTT
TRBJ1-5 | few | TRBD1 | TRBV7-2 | CASSGDRTQPQHF | TGTGCCAGCAGCGGGGACAGGACTCAGCCCCAGCATTTT
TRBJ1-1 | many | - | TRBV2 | CASREGTEAFF | TGTGCCAGCAGGGAGGGAACTGAAGCTTTCTTT
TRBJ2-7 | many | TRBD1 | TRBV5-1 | CASSPVGQGANEQYF | TGCGCCAGCAGCCCGGTCGGACAGGGAGCCAACGAGCAGTACTTC
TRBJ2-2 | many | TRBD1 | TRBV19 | CASSQWDRGSNTGELFF | TGTGCCAGTAGTCAATGGGACAGGGGATCGAACACCGGGGAGCTGTTTTTT
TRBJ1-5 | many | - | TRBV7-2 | CASSLREGNQPQHF | TGTGCCAGCAGCTTACGGGAGGGGAATCAGCCCCAGCATTTT
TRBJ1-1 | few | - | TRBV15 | CATSRDTSEIEAFF | TGTGCCACCAGCAGAGATACCTCAGAGATTGAAGCTTTCTTT
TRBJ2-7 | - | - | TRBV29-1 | CSVDVPGPLSNKQYF | TGCAGCGTTGATGTTCCCGGGCCCCTTTCAAACAAGCAGTACTTC
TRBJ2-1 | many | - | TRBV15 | CATSRDRGNNEQFF | TGTGCCACCAGCAGAGATCGAGGGAACAATGAGCAGTTCTTC
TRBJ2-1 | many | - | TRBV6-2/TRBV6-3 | CASSYSELPSYNEQFF | TGTGCCAGCAGTTACTCGGAGCTTCCATCCTACAATGAGCAGTTCTTC
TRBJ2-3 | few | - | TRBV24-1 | CATSDLPGTEATDTQYF | TGTGCCACCAGTGATTTACCCGGGACGGAAGCCACAGATACGCAGTATTTT
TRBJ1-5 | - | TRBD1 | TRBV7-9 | CASGQGEVSNQPQHF | TGTGCCAGTGGACAGGGGGAGGTGAGCAATCAGCCCCAGCATTTT
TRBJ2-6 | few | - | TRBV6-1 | CASSVITGANVLTF | TGTGCCAGCAGTGTTATTACTGGGGCCAACGTCCTGACTTTC
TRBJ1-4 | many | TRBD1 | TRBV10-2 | CASRRDRGDEKLFF | TGCGCCAGCAGGAGGGACAGAGGAGATGAAAAACTGTTTTTT
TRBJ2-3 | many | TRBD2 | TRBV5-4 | CASSLVSGGRPDTQYF | TGTGCCAGCAGCTTGGTGTCGGGAGGGCGCCCAGATACGCAGTATTTT
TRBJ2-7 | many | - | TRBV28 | CASNRIPGGEQYF | TGTGCCAGCAACCGTATCCCTGGCGGCGAGCAGTACTTC
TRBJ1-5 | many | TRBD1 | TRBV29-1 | CSAGQGDQPQHF | TGCAGCGCGGGACAGGGGGACCAGCCCCAGCATTTT
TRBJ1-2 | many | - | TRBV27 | CASSFSGTWADSYGYTF | TGTGCCAGCAGTTTCTCCGGGACCTGGGCGGATAGCTATGGCTACACCTTC
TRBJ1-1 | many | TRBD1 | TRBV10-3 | CAIRDHRGTDTEAFF | TGTGCCATCAGGGACCACAGGGGTACGGACACTGAAGCTTTCTTT
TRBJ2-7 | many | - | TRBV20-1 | CSVGATYEQYF | TGCAGTGTGGGGGCAACCTACGAGCAGTACTTC
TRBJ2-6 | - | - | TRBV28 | CASSFGRVLLWANVLTF | TGTGCCAGCAGTTTCGGCAGGGTCCTCCTATGGGCCAACGTCCTGACTTTC
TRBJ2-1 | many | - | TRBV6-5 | CASSYQKKRNEQFF | TGTGCCAGCAGTTACCAGAAGAAACGCAATGAGCAGTTCTTC
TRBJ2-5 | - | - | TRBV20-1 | CSASRGQETQYF | TGCAGTGCTAGTCGGGGCCAAGAGACCCAGTACTTC
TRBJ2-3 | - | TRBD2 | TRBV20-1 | CSAIGLAGVTDTQYF | TGCAGTGCTATAGGACTAGCGGGAGTAACAGATACGCAGTATTTT
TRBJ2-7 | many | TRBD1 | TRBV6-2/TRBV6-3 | CASSYAIDRGGYEQYF | TGTGCCAGCAGTTACGCCATTGACAGGGGAGGCTACGAGCAGTACTTC
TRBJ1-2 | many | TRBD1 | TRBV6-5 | CASSTQGGTPYGYTF | TGTGCCAGCAGTACCCAGGGGGGCACCCCATATGGCTACACCTTC
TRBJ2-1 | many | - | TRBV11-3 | CASSPDSRSYNEQFF | TGTGCCAGCAGTCCCGACAGCCGCTCCTACAATGAGCAGTTCTTC
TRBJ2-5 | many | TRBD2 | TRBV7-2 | CASSPTGTSGETQYF | TGTGCCAGCAGCCCGACCGGGACTAGTGGAGAGACCCAGTACTTC
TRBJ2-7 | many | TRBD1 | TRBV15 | CATSRGGTGDVRQYF | TGTGCCACCAGCAGAGGGGGGACAGGGGACGTCCGTCAGTACTTC
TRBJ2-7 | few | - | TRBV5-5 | CASSLLAVTSYEQYF | TGTGCCAGCAGCTTGTTGGCGGTAACCTCCTACGAGCAGTACTTC
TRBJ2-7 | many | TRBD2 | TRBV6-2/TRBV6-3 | CASSYGLADYEQYF | TGTGCCAGCAGTTACGGACTAGCTGATTACGAGCAGTACTTC
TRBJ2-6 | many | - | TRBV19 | CASSKGQGTFSGANVLTF | TGTGCCAGTAGTAAGGGGCAGGGCACATTCTCTGGGGCCAACGTCCTGACTTTC
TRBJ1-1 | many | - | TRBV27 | CASSPQAEPNTEAFF | TGTGCCAGCAGTCCACAGGCCGAACCGAACACTGAAGCTTTCTTT
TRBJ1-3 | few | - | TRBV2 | CASSEGAGDTIYF | TGTGCCAGCAGTGAAGGTGCGGGGGACACCATATATTTT
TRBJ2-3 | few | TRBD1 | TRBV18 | CASSPQGQETDTQYF | TGTGCCAGCTCACCACAAGGACAGGAGACAGATACGCAGTATTTT
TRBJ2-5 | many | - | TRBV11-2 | CASSLGWGLEETQYF | TGTGCCAGCAGCTTAGGATGGGGCTTGGAAGAGACCCAGTACTTC
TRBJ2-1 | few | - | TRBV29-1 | CSVARANEQFF | TGCAGCGTTGCCAGGGCCAATGAGCAGTTCTTC
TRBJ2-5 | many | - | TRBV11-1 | CASSWAGQETQYF | TGTGCCAGCAGCTGGGCAGGGCAAGAGACCCAGTACTTC
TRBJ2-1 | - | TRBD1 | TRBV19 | CASSPRTGSPYNEQFF | TGTGCCAGTAGCCCTAGGACAGGTTCCCCCTACAATGAGCAGTTCTTC
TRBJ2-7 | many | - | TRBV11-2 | CASSLDSDSFNEQYF | TGTGCCAGCAGCTTAGATTCGGACAGCTTCAACGAGCAGTACTTC